The 12 T cell receptor beta chains below were found in one sample sequenced in a study of technical replicates of blood from a few donors. Assay used: immunoSEQ multiplex PCR; TCRdb lists only in-frame clones, some missing. The data hold 15,000 or so clones, with about nine tenths observed a single time. Sequences were obtained from PBMCs. The receptor set was obtained from a human donor in good health.

This rearrangement joins TRBV27 to TRBJ1-4, with TRBD1 matching over 8 bases. The ends lost 4 bases at V and 3 bases at J; junction bases unmatched: 10. Germline V gene sequence: CDR1 MNHEY, CDR2 SMNVEV (reference sequence). This CDR3 has 17 residues. Here the CDR3 DNA reads TGTGCCAGCAGTTCAACCACCAGGGGGCGTGCTAATGAAAAACTGTTTTTT. Translating gives CASSSTTRGRANEKLFF.

The chain has TRBV19 and TRBJ2-3; TRBD1 aligns across 8 bases. Losses at the gene ends were 7 bases for V and 4 bases for J; bases not matched to a gene: 7. The CDR3 has 14 residues. In germline, CDR1 is LNHDA, CDR2 SQIVND (reference sequence). Written as DNA, the CDR3 is TGTGCCAGTACCGACAGGGGAGGAGCAGATACGCAGTATTTT. Its translation is CASTDRGGADTQYF.

V and J are TRBV7-9 and TRBJ1-4, with 7 bases identical to TRBD1. V lost 5 bases, J lost 4 bases, and 4 bases stayed unmatched. This CDR3 has 14 amino acids. Germline V CDR1 and CDR2: SEHNR, FQNEAQ (reference sequence). The CDR3 region is CASSGGGLNEKLFF. CDR3 nucleotide sequence: TGTGCCAGCAGCGGAGGGGGCCTTAATGAAAAACTGTTTTTT.

The V and J genes are TRBV6-1 and TRBJ2-7; 9 bases are shared with TRBD2. The V and J ends lost 7 bases and 5 bases, in that order; junction bases with no gene match: 9. The CDR3 runs 14 residues. Per the germline V gene, CDR1 is MNHNS and CDR2 is SASEGT. The CDR3 sequence: CASNFGGRGDEQYF. The CDR3 DNA is TGTGCCAGCAATTTTGGCGGGAGGGGCGACGAGCAGTACTTC.

The chain employs TRBV29-1 and TRBJ1-5; no clear D gene. The CDR3 is 12 amino acids. Trimming shortened V by 4 bases and J by 6 bases, and 10 bases separated the two germline ends. Germline assignment: CDR1 SQVTM and CDR2 ANQGSEA. CDR3 coding DNA: TGCAGCGTTGGTGGGGAGGGTCAGCCCCAGCATTTT. Encoded protein: CSVGGEGQPQHF.

In DNA form, the CDR3 reads TGCGCCAGCAGCGTCGGGACTAGTAGGACCGGGGAGCTGTTTTTT. This gives the protein CASSVGTSRTGELFF. The chain carries TRBV5-1 and TRBJ2-2, with 8 bases lining up with TRBD2. This CDR3 is built from 15 residues. The germline gives CDR1 SGHRS, CDR2 YFSETQ. After removal of 4 bases from V and 5 bases from J, the junction contained 7 bases not matched to a gene.

This clone was counted a single time. The chain joins TRBV9 to TRBJ2-1; tentative D call: TRBD1 (6 bases). This CDR3 is built from 16 residues. The V end lost 2 bases, the J end lost 6 bases, and 18 bases lay between the germline ends. Germline-derived CDR1 and CDR2 are SGDLS and YYNGEE. In DNA, the CDR3 is TGTGCCAGCAGCGTCCGCCGGGCTCAGGGGCTCAATGAGCAGTTCTTC. Its translation is CASSVRRAQGLNEQFF.

This chain connects TRBV7-3 to TRBJ2-1, with 10 positions matching TRBD2. This CDR3 is built from 17 residues. V lost 6 bases, J lost 7 bases, and 15 bases stayed unmatched. In germline, CDR1 is SGHTA, CDR2 FQGTGA. CDR3 DNA: TGTGCCAGCAGTCGAGACGGTCTAGCGGGAGTTCGGAATGAGCAGTTCTTC. Protein sequence: CASSRDGLAGVRNEQFF.

This clone was detected only once. V and J are TRBV7-2 and TRBJ2-7, with D possibly matching TRBD1 (5 bases). The CDR3 is made up of 14 amino acids. Trimming cost V 5 bases and J 1 base, with 12 bases left between them. Germline V CDR1 and CDR2: SGHTA, FQGNSA. The CDR3 is CASSPGAGSYEQYF. The CDR3 DNA sequence: TGTGCCAGCAGCCCTGGGGCAGGGTCCTACGAGCAGTACTTC. Drawing the rest from reference TRBV7-2 and TRBJ2-7, the complete variable domain is GAGVSQSPSNKVTEKGKDVELRCDPISGHTALYWYRQSLGQGLEFLIYFQGNSAPDKSGLPSDRFSAERTGGSVSTLTIQRTQQEDSAVYLCASSPGAGSYEQYFGPGTRLTVT.

The CDR3 loop reads CASSTRDKNTGELFF. The CDR3 bases are TGCGCCAGCAGCACCCGGGACAAAAACACCGGGGAGCTGTTTTTT. The rearrangement links TRBV5-1 to TRBJ2-2; D may be TRBD1 (6 bases). Germline V gene lookup returns CDR1 SGHRS and CDR2 YFSETQ. Trimming took off 4 bases at V and 2 bases at J, with 12 bases between the two ends. This CDR3 is 15 amino acids long.

V is TRBV7-6 and J is TRBJ2-1; possibly TRBD1 for D (5 bases). CDR3 length: 12 amino acids. V was shortened by 4 bases and J by 8 bases, with 9 bases between the two germline ends. CDR1 SGHVS and CDR2 FNYEAQ come from the germline V gene. CDR3 sequence: CASSYIGDEQFF. The CDR3, as DNA: TGTGCCAGCAGCTATATAGGGGATGAGCAGTTCTTC. Using reference TRBV7-6 and TRBJ2-1 for the parts outside the CDR3, the full variable domain is GAGVSQSPRYKVTKRGQDVALRCDPISGHVSLYWYRQALGQGPEFLTYFNYEAQQDKSGLPNDRFSAERPEGSISTLTIQRTEQRDSAMYRCASSYIGDEQFFGPGTRLTVL.

The gene calls are TRBV30 and TRBJ2-7, with 8 bases lining up with TRBD2. CDR1 and CDR2 from the germline V gene are GTSNPN and SVGIG (reference sequence). The CDR3 is made up of 13 amino acids. Unmatched junction bases numbered 7, after V lost 2 bases and J lost 7 bases. CDR3 residues: CAWSRTGGGEQYF. As DNA, the CDR3 is TGTGCCTGGAGTCGGACGGGAGGGGGGGAGCAGTACTTC. The full variable domain, in which reference TRBV30 and TRBJ2-7 provide the parts outside the CDR3, is SQTIHQWPATLVQPVGSPLSLECTVEGTSNPNLYWYRQAAGRGLQLLFYSVGIGQISSEVPQNLSASRPQDRQFILSSKKLLLSDSGFYLCAWSRTGGGEQYFGPGTRLTVT.